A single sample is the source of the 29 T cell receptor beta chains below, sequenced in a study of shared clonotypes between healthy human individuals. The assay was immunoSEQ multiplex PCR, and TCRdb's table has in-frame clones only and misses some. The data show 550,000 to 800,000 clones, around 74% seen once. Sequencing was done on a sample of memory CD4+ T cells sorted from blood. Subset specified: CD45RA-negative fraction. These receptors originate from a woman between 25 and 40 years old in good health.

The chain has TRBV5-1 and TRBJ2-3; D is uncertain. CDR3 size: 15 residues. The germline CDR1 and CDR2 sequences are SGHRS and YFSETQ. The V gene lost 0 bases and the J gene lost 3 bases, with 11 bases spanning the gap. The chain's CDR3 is CASSLDRPATDTQYF. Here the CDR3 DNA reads TGCGCCAGCAGCTTGGACCGGCCAGCTACAGATACGCAGTATTTT.

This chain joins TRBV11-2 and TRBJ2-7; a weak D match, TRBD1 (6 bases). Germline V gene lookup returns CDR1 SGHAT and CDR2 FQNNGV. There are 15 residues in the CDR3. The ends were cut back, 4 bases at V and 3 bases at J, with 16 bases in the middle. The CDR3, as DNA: TGTGCCAGCAGCTATCTAGGACAGACTTTCTACGAGCAGTACTTC. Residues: CASSYLGQTFYEQYF.

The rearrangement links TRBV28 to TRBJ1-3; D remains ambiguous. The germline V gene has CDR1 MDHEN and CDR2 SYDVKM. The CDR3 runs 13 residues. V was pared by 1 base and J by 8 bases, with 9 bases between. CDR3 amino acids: CASSLSVADTIYF. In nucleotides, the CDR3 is TGTGCCAGCAGTTTATCTGTGGCGGACACCATATATTTT.

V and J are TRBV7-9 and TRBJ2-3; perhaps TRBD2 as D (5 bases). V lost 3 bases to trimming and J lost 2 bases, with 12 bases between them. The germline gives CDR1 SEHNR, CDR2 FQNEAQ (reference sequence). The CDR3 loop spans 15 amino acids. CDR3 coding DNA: TGTGCCAGCAGCTTTGAGGGAGACTCCACAGATACGCAGTATTTT. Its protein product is CASSFEGDSTDTQYF.

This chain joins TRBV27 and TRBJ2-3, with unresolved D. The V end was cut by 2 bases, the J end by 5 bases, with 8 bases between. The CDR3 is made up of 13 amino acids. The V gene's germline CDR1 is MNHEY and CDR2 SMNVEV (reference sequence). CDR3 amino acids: CASSLRSGDTQYF. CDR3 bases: TGTGCCAGCAGTTTAAGGTCGGGAGATACGCAGTATTTT.

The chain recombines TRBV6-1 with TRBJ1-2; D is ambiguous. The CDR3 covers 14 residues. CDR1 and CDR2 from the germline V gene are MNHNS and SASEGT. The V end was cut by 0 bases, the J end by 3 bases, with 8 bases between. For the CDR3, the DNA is TGTGCCAGCAGTGAAGCGAACTGGGACTATGGCTACACCTTC. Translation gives CASSEANWDYGYTF.

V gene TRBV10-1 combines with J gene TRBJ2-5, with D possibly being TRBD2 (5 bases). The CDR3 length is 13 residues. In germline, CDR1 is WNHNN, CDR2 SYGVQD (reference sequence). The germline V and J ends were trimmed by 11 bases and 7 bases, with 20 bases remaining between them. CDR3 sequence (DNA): TGCGCCGTCTCGGGCGTGGGAGACGGGACCCAGTACTTC. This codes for CAVSGVGDGTQYF.

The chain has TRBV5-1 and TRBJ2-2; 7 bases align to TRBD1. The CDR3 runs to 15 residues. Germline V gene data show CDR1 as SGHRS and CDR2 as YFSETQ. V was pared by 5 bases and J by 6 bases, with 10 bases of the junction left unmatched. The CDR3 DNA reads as TGCGCCAGCAGATCCGAGGGTCAGGGGGCCGGGGAGCTGTTTTTT. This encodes CASRSEGQGAGELFF.

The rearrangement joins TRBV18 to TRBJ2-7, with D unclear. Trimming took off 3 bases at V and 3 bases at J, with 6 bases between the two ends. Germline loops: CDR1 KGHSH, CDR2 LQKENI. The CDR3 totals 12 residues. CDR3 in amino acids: CASSPNIYEQYF. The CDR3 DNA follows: TGTGCCAGCTCACCGAACATCTACGAGCAGTACTTC.

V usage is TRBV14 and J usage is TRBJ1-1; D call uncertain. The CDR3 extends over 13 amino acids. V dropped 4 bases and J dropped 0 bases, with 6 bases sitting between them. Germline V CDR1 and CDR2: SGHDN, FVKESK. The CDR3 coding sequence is TGTGCCAGCAGCCTGCATATGAACACTGAAGCTTTCTTT. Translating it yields CASSLHMNTEAFF.

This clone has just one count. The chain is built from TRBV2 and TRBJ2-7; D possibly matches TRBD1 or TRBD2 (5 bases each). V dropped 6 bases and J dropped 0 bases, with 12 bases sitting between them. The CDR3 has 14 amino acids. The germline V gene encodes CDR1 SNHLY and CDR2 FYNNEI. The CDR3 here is CASRGVEYSYEQYF. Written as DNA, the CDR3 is TGTGCCAGCAGGGGGGTCGAATACTCCTACGAGCAGTACTTC.

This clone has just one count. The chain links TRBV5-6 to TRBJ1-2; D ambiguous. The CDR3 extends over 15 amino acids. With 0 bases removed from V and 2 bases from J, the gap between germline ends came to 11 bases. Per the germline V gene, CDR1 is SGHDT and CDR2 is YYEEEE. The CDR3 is CASSLEQTYNYGYTF. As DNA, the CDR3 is TGTGCCAGCAGCTTGGAGCAGACTTACAACTATGGCTACACCTTC.

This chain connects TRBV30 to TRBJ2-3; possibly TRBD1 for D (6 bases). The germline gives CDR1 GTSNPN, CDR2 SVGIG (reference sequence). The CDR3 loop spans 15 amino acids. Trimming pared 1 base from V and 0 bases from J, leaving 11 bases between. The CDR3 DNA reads TGTGCCTGGAGTGGGACAGCCTCTAGCACAGATACGCAGTATTTT. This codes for CAWSGTASSTDTQYF.

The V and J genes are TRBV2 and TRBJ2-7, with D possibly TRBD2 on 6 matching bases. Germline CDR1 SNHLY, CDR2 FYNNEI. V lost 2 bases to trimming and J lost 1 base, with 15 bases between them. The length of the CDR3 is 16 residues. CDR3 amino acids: CASSESRELPSYEQYF. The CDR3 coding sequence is TGTGCCAGCAGTGAATCCCGGGAGCTCCCATCCTACGAGCAGTACTTC.

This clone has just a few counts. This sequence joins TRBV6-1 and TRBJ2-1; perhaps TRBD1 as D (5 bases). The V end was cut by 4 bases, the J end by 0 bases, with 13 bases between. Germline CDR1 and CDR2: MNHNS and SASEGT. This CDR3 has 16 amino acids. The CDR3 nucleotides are TGTGCCAGCAGTGTCCAGGGCCGAAACTCCTACAATGAGCAGTTCTTC. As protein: CASSVQGRNSYNEQFF.

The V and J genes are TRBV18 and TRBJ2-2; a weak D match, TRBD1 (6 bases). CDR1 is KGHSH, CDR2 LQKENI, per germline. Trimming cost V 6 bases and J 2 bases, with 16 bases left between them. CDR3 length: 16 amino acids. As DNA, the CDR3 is TGTGCCAGCTCCAGACGGAAGGGGGAAAACACCGGGGAGCTGTTTTTT. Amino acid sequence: CASSRRKGENTGELFF.

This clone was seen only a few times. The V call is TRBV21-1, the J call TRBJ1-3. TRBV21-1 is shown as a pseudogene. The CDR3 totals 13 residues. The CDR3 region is CASRARAGNTIYF. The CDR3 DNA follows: TGTGCCAGTAGAGCTAGAGCAGGAAACACCATATATTTT.

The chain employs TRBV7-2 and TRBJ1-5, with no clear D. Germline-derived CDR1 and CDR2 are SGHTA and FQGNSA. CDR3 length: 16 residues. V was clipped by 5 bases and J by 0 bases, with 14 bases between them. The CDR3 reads CASSPTTLVSNQPQHF. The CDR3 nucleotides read TGTGCCAGCAGCCCTACGACTCTGGTTAGCAATCAGCCCCAGCATTTT. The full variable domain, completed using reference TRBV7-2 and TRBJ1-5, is GAGVSQSPSNKVTEKGKDVELRCDPISGHTALYWYRQSLGQGLEFLIYFQGNSAPDKSGLPSDRFSAERTGGSVSTLTIQRTQQEDSAVYLCASSPTTLVSNQPQHFGDGTRLSIL.

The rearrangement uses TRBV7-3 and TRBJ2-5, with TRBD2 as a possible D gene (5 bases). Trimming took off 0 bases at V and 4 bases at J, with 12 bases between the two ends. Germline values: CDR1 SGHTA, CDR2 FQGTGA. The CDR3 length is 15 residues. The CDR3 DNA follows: TGTGCCAGCAGCTTAACGACTAATCTGGGAGAGACCCAGTACTTC. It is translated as CASSLTTNLGETQYF.

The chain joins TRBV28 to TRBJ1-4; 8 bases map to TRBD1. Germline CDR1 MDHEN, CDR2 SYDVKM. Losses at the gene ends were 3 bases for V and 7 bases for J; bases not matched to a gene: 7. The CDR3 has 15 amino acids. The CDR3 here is CASSLPETGVEKLFF. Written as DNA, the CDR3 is TGTGCCAGCAGTTTGCCGGAGACAGGGGTTGAAAAACTGTTTTTT. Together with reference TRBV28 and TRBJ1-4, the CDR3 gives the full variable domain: DVKVTQSSRYLVKRTGEKVFLECVQDMDHENMFWYRQDPGLGLRLIYFSYDVKMKEKGDIPEGYSVSREKKERFSLILESASTNQTSMYLCASSLPETGVEKLFFGSGTQLSVL.

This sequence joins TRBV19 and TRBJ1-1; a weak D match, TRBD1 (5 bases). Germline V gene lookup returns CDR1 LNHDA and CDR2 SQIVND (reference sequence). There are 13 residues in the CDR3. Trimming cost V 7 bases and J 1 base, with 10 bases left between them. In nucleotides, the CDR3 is TGTGCCAGTATTGGGGACCCGAACACTGAAGCTTTCTTT. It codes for CASIGDPNTEAFF. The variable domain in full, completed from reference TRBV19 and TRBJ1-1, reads DGGITQSPKYLFRKEGQNVTLSCEQNLNHDAMYWYRQDPGQGLRLIYYSQIVNDFQKGDIAEGYSVSREKKESFPLTVTSAQKNPTAFYLCASIGDPNTEAFFGQGTRLTVV.

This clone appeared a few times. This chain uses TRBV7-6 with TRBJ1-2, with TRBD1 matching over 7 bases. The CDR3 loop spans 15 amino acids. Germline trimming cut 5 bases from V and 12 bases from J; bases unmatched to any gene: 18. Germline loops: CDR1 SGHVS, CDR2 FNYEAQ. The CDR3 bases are TGTGCCAGCAGCCTTATTGGACAGGACGGCAAGTTGGACACCTTC. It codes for CASSLIGQDGKLDTF.

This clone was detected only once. In DNA, the CDR3 is TGTGCCAGCAGTTTAACGTTCCGGGACGCCTTTAAAGCATGGTACTTC. As protein: CASSLTFRDAFKAWYF. This chain links TRBV28 with TRBJ2-7; D tentatively reads TRBD1 or TRBD2 (5 bases each). Germline V gene data show CDR1 as MDHEN and CDR2 as SYDVKM. The CDR3 sequence is 16 residues long. The ends were cut back, 2 bases at V and 12 bases at J, with 26 bases in the middle.

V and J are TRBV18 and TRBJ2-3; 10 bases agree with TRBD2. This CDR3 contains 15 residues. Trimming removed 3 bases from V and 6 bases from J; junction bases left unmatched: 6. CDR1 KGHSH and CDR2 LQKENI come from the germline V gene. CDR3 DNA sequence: TGTGCCAGCTCACCGTCACTAGCGGGGAAGGATACGCAGTATTTT. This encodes CASSPSLAGKDTQYF.

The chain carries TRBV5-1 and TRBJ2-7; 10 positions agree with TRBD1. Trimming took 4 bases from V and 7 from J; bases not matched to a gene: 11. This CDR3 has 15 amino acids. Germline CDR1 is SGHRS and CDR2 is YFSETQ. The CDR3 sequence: CASSLDRGRSGEQYF. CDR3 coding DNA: TGCGCCAGCAGCCTAGACAGGGGGCGGTCAGGGGAGCAGTACTTC. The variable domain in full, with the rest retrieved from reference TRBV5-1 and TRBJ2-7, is KAGVTQTPRYLIKTRGQQVTLSCSPISGHRSVSWYQQTPGQGLQFLFEYFSETQRNKGNFPGRFSGRQFSNSRSEMNVSTLELGDSALYLCASSLDRGRSGEQYFGPGTRLTVT.

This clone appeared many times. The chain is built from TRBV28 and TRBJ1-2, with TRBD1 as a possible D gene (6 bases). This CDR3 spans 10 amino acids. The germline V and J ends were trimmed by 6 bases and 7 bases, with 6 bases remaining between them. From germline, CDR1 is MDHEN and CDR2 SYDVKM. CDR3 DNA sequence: TGTGCCAGCAGACAGGGTGGCTACACCTTC. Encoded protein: CASRQGGYTF.

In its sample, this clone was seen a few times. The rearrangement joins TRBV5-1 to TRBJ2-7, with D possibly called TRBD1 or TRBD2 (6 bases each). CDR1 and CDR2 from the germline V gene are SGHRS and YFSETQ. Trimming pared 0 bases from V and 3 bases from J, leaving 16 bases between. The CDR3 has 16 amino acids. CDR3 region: CASSLVSGGRIYEQYF. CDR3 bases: TGCGCCAGCAGCTTGGTTTCCGGGGGCAGAATCTACGAGCAGTACTTC.

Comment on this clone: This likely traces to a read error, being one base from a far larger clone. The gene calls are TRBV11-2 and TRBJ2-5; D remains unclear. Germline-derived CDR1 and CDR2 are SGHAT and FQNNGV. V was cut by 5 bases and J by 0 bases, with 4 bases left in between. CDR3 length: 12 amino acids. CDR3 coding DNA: TGTGCCAGCAGCCTGTACCAAGAGACCCAGTACTTC. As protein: CASSLYQETQYF.

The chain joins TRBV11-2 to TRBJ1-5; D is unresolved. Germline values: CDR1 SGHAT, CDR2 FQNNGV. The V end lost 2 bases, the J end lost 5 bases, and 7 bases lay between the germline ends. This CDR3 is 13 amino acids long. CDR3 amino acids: CASSLLEDQPQHF. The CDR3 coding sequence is TGTGCCAGCAGCTTACTCGAGGATCAGCCCCAGCATTTT.